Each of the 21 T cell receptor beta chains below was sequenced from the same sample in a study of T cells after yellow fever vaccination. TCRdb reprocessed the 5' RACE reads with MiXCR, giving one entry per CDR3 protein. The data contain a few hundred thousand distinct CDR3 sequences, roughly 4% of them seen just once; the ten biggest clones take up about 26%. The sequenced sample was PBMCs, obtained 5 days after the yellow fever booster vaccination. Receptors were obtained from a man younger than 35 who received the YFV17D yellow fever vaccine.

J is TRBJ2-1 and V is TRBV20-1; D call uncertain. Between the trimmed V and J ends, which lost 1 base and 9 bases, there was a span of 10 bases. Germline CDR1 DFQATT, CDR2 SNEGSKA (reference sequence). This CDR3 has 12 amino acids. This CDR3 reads CSARGGRGEQFF. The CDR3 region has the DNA TGCAGTGCTAGAGGTGGAAGAGGTGAGCAGTTCTTC.

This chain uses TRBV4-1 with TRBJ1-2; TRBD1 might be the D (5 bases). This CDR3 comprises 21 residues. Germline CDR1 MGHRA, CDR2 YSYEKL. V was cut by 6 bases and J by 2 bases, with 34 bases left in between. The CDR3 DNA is TGCGCCAGCAGGGGCAGCGCCCCATCGTCATCTGGTCAAAGGGGAAACTATGGCTACACCTTC. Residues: CASRGSAPSSSGQRGNYGYTF.

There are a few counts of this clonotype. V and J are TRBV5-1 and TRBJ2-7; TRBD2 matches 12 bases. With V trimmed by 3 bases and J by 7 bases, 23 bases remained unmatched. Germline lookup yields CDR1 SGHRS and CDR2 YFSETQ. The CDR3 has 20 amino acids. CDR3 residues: CASSSAKTSGGVHPPGEQYF. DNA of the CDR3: TGCGCCAGCAGCTCGGCCAAGACTAGCGGGGGAGTCCACCCCCCTGGGGAGCAGTACTTC.

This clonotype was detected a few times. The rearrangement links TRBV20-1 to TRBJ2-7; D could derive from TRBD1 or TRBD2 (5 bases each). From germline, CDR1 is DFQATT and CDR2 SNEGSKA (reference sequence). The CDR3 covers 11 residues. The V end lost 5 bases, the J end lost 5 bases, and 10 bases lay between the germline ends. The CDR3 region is CSAGWGNEQYF. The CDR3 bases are TGCAGTGCTGGATGGGGGAACGAGCAGTACTTC.

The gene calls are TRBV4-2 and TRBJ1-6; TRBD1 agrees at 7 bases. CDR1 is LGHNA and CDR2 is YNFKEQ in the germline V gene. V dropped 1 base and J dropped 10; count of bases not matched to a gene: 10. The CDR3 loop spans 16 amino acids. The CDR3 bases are TGTGCCAGCAGCCAAGTCGGAGGGGGCGCAGGGTCACCCCTCCACTTT. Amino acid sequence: CASSQVGGGAGSPLHF.

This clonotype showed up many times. The CDR3 DNA follows: TGTGCCAGCAGTCTCCCCGGACGCAAGGGCTACGAGCAGTACTTC. Its protein product is CASSLPGRKGYEQYF. The chain combines TRBV6-5 with TRBJ2-7; D gene uncertain. The CDR3 sequence is 15 residues long. V gave up 5 bases and J gave up 3 bases, with 17 bases separating them. Germline V lookup: CDR1 MNHEY, CDR2 SVGAGI.

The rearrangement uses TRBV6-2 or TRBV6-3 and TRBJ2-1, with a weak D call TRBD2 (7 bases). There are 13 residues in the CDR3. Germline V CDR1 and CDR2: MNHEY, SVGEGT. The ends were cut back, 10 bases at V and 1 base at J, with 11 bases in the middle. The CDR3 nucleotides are TGTGCCATTGGGGGGGCTTCCTACAATGAGCAGTTCTTC. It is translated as CAIGGASYNEQFF.

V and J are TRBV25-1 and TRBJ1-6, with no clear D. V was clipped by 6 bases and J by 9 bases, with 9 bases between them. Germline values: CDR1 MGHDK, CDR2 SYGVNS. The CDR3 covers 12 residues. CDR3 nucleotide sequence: TGTGCCAGCAGGGGAGCGGGTTCACCCCTCCACTTT. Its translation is CASRGAGSPLHF.

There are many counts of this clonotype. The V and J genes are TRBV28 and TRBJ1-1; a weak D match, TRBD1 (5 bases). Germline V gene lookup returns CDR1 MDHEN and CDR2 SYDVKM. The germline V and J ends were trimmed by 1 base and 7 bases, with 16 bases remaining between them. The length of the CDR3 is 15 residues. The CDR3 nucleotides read TGTGCCAGCAGTTTATCGGGGACCGGGACCGATGAAGCTTTCTTT. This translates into CASSLSGTGTDEAFF. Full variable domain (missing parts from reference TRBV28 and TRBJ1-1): DVKVTQSSRYLVKRTGEKVFLECVQDMDHENMFWYRQDPGLGLRLIYFSYDVKMKEKGDIPEGYSVSREKKERFSLILESASTNQTSMYLCASSLSGTGTDEAFFGQGTRLTVV.

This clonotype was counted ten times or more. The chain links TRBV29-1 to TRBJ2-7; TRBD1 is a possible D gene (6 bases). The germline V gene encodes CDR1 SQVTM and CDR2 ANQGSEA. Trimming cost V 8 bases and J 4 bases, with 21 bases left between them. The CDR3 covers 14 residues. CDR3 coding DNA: TGCAGCACTGGCCTGGGGGCCCAGGTTTACGAGCAGTACGTC. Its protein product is CSTGLGAQVYEQYV.

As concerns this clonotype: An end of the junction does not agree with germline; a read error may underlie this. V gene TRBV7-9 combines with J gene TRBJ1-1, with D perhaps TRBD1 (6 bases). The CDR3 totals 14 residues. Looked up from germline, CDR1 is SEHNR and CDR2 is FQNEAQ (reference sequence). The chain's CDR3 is CASSYQGRNTVAFF. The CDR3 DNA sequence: TGTGCCAGCAGCTATCAGGGGCGGAACACTGTAGCTTTCTTT.

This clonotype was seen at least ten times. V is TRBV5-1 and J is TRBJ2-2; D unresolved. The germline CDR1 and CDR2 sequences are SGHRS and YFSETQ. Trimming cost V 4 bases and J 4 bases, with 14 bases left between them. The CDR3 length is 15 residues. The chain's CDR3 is CASSRPNPSTGELFF. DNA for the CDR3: TGCGCCAGCAGCCGCCCTAACCCTTCCACCGGGGAGCTGTTTTTT.

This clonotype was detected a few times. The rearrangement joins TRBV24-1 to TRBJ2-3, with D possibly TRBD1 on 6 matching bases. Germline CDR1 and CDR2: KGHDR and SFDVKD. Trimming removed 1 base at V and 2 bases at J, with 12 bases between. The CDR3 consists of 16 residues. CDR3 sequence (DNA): TGTGCCACCAGTGATTTTAAACGGGACAACACAGATACGCAGTATTTT. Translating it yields CATSDFKRDNTDTQYF.

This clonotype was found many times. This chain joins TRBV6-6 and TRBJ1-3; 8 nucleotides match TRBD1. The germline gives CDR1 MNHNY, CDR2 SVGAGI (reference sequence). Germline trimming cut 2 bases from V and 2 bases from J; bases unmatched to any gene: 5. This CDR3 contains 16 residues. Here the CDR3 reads CASSYMQGATGNTIYF. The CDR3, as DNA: TGTGCCAGCAGTTACATGCAGGGGGCGACTGGAAACACCATATATTTT.

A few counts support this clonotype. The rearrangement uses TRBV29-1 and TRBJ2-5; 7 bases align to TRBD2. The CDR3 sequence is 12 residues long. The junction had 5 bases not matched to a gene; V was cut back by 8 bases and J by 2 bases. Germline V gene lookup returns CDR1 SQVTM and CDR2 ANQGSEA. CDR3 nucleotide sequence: TGCAGCTCCACTAGCGCTCAAGAGACCCAGTACTTC. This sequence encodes CSSTSAQETQYF.

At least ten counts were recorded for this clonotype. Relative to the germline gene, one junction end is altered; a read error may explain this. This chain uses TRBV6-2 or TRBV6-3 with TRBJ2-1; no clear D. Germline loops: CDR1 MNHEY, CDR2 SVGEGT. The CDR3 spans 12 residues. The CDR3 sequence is CASSYRGDEQFF. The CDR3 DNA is TGCGCCAGCAGCTACCGTGGAGATGAGCAGTTCTTC.

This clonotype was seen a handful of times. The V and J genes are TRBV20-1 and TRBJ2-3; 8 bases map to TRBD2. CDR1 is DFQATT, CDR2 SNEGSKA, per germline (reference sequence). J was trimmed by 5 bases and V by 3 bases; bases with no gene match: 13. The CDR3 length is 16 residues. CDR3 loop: CSASRRGAGVGDTQYF. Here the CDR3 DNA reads TGCAGTGCTAGCCGGCGGGGGGCGGGGGTTGGAGATACGCAGTATTTT.

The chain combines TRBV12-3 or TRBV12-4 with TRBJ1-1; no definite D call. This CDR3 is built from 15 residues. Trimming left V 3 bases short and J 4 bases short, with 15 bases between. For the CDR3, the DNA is TGTGCCAGCAGTTTTCTTGACACCCCCTTCACTGAAGCTTTCTTT. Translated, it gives CASSFLDTPFTEAFF.

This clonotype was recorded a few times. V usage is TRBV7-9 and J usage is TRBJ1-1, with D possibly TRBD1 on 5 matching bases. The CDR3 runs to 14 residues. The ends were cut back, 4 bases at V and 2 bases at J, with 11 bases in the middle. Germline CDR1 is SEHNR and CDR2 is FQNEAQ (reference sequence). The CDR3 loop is CASSSLGDNTEAFF. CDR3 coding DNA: TGTGCCAGCAGCTCCCTCGGGGACAACACTGAAGCTTTCTTT.

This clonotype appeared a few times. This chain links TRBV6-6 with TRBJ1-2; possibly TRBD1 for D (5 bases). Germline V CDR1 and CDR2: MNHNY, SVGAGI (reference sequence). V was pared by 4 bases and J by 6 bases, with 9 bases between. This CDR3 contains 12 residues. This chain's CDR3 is CASSSVRDGYTF. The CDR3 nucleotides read TGTGCCAGCAGTTCCGTCAGGGATGGCTACACCTTC.

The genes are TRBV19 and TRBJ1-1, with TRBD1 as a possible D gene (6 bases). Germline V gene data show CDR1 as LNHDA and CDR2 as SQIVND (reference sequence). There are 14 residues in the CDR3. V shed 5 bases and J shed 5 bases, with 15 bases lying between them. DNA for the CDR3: TGTGCCAGTAGTCTTCAGCCCGGGACAACTGAAGCTTTCTTT. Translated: CASSLQPGTTEAFF.